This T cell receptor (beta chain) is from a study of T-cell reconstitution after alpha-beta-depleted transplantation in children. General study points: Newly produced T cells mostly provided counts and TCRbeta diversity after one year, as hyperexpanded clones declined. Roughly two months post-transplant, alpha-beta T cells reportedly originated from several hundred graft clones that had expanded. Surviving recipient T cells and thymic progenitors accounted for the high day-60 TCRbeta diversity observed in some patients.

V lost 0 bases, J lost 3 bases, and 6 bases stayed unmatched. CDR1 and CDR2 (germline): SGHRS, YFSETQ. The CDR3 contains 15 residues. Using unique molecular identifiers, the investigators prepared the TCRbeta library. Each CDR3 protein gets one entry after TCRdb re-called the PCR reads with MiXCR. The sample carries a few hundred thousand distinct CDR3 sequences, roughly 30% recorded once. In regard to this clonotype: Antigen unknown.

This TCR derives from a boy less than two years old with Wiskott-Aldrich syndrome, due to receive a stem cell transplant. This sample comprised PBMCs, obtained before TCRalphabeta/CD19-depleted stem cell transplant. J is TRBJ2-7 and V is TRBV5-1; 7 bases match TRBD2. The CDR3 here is CASSLEGGLVYEQYF. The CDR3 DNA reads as TGCGCCAGCAGCTTGGAGGGCGGACTAGTCTACGAGCAGTACTTC.